The 29 T cell receptor beta chains presented below share a single source sample, sequenced in a study of vaccination and CD4 T cells after COVID-19. Sample treatment: approximately nine-day PBMC culture with coronavirus spike peptide pools or control peptides (ViraFEST assay). Collection of the unexposed donor's CD4+ T cells took place before the COVID-19 pandemic (2011-2018). No antigen has been assigned to these receptors. The Oncomine TCR Beta short-read assay sequenced DNA from cultured CD4+ T cells. Genomic DNA was taken out of cultured CD4+ T cells by extraction. TCRdb re-called the PCR reads with MiXCR, one entry per CDR3 protein. The table has around 10,000 distinct CDR3 sequences, 40% seen once; the top ten hold approximately 21%. Sequencing was carried out using CD4+ T cells from blood, cultured in vitro. These TCRs come from a human donor in good health.

In this sample, this clonotype turned up a few times. This CDR3 reads CSAVLSTGERPQHF. CDR3 nucleotides: TGCAGTGCGGTTTTATCTACAGGGGAAAGGCCCCAGCATTTT. This chain joins TRBV20-1 and TRBJ1-5, with 7 bases fitting TRBD1. The germline V gene encodes CDR1 DFQATT and CDR2 SNEGSKA (reference sequence). This CDR3 has 14 amino acids. V trimming: 6 bases; J trimming: 9 bases; junction bases outside the gene matches: 14.

Only a few counts were recorded for this clonotype. The rearrangement joins TRBV5-8 to TRBJ2-7; D is undetermined. CDR1 is SGHTS and CDR2 is YDEGEE in the germline V gene. This CDR3 region has 12 residues. Deletions cut 1 base from V and 9 bases from J, with 11 bases between. CDR3 sequence (DNA): TGTGCCAGCAGCTTGTCGGCCCATGGGCAGTACTTC. Its protein is CASSLSAHGQYF.

There are a few counts of this clonotype. CDR3 protein: CASRMTGLNSPLHF. Written as DNA, the CDR3 is TGTGCCAGCAGAATGACAGGTCTTAATTCACCCCTCCACTTT. The chain employs TRBV6-2 or TRBV6-3 and TRBJ1-6; a possible D gene is TRBD1 (6 bases). The germline V gene encodes CDR1 MNHEY and CDR2 SVGEGT. This CDR3 is built from 14 residues. Trimming removed 6 bases from V and 6 bases from J, with 12 bases in between.

V gene TRBV7-2 combines with J gene TRBJ1-5, with D tentatively TRBD1 (5 bases). The ends were cut back, 3 bases at V and 9 bases at J, with 9 bases in the middle. Germline CDR1 reads SGHTA; CDR2 reads FQGNSA. The CDR3 is 12 residues long. CDR3 nucleotide sequence: TGTGCCAGCAGCTTTAACGGGGCGCCCCAGCATTTT. Amino acid sequence: CASSFNGAPQHF.

The chain links TRBV28 to TRBJ2-3; D ambiguous. This CDR3 has 11 amino acids. V lost 1 base to trimming and J lost 6 bases, with 2 bases between them. Germline lookup yields CDR1 MDHEN and CDR2 SYDVKM. CDR3 nucleotides: TGTGCCAGCAGTTTATTCGATACGCAGTATTTT. It yields the protein CASSLFDTQYF.

The V and J genes are TRBV20-1 and TRBJ2-5; 8 bases line up with TRBD2. V lost 0 bases to trimming and J lost 5 bases; unmatched junction nucleotides: 5. The CDR3 has 14 amino acids. CDR1 and CDR2 (germline): DFQATT, SNEGSKA (reference sequence). In DNA form, the CDR3 reads TGCAGTGCTAGAGATCGGGGGGGAGGGGAGACCCAGTACTTC. Residues: CSARDRGGGETQYF.

The chain couples TRBV24-1 to TRBJ2-3, with 11 bases fitting TRBD1. Germline V gene lookup returns CDR1 KGHDR and CDR2 SFDVKD. After removal of 5 bases from V and 2 bases from J, the junction contained 8 bases not matched to a gene. This CDR3 has 17 amino acids. The CDR3 nucleotides read TGTGCCACCAGTGTTAGGACAGGGGGCTTAAACACAGATACGCAGTATTTT. Translating gives CATSVRTGGLNTDTQYF.

The chain combines TRBV20-1 with TRBJ2-1; possibly TRBD1 or TRBD2 for D (5 bases each). The CDR3 covers 16 residues. From germline, CDR1 is DFQATT and CDR2 SNEGSKA (reference sequence). V was cut by 2 bases and J by 0 bases, with 14 bases left in between. The CDR3 nucleotides read TGCAGTGCTAGATCCCGCCCAGGGAGCTCCTACAATGAGCAGTTCTTC. It encodes CSARSRPGSSYNEQFF.

The chain links TRBV28 to TRBJ1-1; 7 bases line up with TRBD1. CDR3 size: 15 residues. CDR1 and CDR2 (germline): MDHEN, SYDVKM. V trimming: 6 bases; J trimming: 2 bases; junction bases outside the gene matches: 9. For the CDR3, the DNA is TGTGCCAGCAGGGATTCCACAGGGGACAACACTGAAGCTTTCTTT. It codes for CASRDSTGDNTEAFF.

This clonotype appeared a few times. The CDR3 DNA reads TGCAGTGCTAGAGGCGGGGGGCCCTACAATGAGCAGTTCTTC. Protein: CSARGGGPYNEQFF. The chain is built from TRBV20-1 and TRBJ2-1; 8 bases fit TRBD2. Germline V gives CDR1 DFQATT, CDR2 SNEGSKA (reference sequence). V was pared by 1 base and J by 2 bases, with 1 base of the junction left unmatched. This CDR3 region has 14 residues.

This clonotype was picked up a small number of times. The chain employs TRBV21-1 and TRBJ2-1. TRBV21-1 is deemed a pseudogene. CDR3 length: 15 amino acids. CDR3 protein: CASSRLFGSYNEQFF. CDR3 DNA sequence: TGTGCCAGCAGCAGACTGTTTGGCTCCTACAATGAGCAGTTCTTC.

V gene TRBV28 combines with J gene TRBJ1-5; 7 bases agree with TRBD1. Germline-derived CDR1 and CDR2 are MDHEN and SYDVKM. The J segment lost 0 bases and the V segment lost 8 bases, leaving 7 bases of the junction unmatched. This CDR3 spans 15 amino acids. CDR3 sequence reads: CASVEAGGSNQPQHF. The CDR3 DNA follows: TGTGCCAGCGTTGAGGCAGGGGGTAGCAATCAGCCCCAGCATTTT.

This rearrangement joins TRBV6-1 to TRBJ1-6; D perhaps matches TRBD1 (6 bases). V was clipped by 5 bases and J by 7 bases, with 15 bases between them. CDR1 and CDR2 (germline): MNHNS, SASEGT. The CDR3 covers 15 residues. Here the CDR3 DNA reads TGTGCCAGCAGTAAAACAGGGCCGCAGAATTCACCCCTCCACTTT. Residues: CASSKTGPQNSPLHF.

The table lists this clonotype with a few counts. The chain employs TRBV28 and TRBJ2-7, with 7 bases lining up with TRBD2. The V gene end was trimmed by 5 bases and the J gene end by 3 bases; junction bases not matched to a gene: 10. This CDR3 comprises 15 residues. CDR1 is MDHEN, CDR2 SYDVKM, per germline. CDR3: CASSTLREKVYEQYF. CDR3 DNA sequence: TGTGCCAGCAGTACCCTGCGGGAGAAGGTCTACGAGCAGTACTTC.

V and J are TRBV20-1 and TRBJ2-1; TRBD2 is a possible D gene (6 bases). The length of the CDR3 is 17 residues. Germline CDR1 reads DFQATT; CDR2 reads SNEGSKA (reference sequence). V gave up 0 bases and J gave up 0 bases, with 15 bases separating them. The CDR3 sequence is CSAREGGFLSSYNEQFF. In DNA, the CDR3 is TGCAGTGCTAGAGAGGGGGGTTTCCTAAGCTCCTACAATGAGCAGTTCTTC.

This clonotype has more than one count but fewer than ten. The V and J genes are TRBV27 and TRBJ1-1, with TRBD1 matching over 8 bases. The V and J ends lost 5 bases and 4 bases, in that order; junction bases with no gene match: 9. The CDR3 spans 15 residues. The germline gives CDR1 MNHEY, CDR2 SMNVEV (reference sequence). Written as DNA, the CDR3 is TGTGCCAGCAGTCCAACCCGACAGGGGACCACTGAAGCTTTCTTT. This gives the protein CASSPTRQGTTEAFF.

CDR3 loop: CATSRGARGMSDGYTF. For the CDR3, the DNA is TGTGCCACCAGCAGAGGCGCAAGGGGGATGAGTGATGGCTACACCTTC. The gene calls are TRBV15 and TRBJ1-2; D is perhaps TRBD1 (6 bases). CDR1 is LNHNV, CDR2 YYDKDF, per germline (reference sequence). The CDR3 length is 16 residues. V shed 1 base and J shed 6 bases, with 18 bases lying between them.

The V and J genes are TRBV6-2 or TRBV6-3 and TRBJ2-1; the D gene is possibly TRBD2 (6 bases). V gave up 9 bases and J gave up 3 bases, with 15 bases separating them. The CDR3 extends over 14 amino acids. Germline loops: CDR1 MNHEY, CDR2 SVGEGT. CDR3 residues: CASGDRDFYNEQFF. CDR3 DNA: TGTGCCAGTGGGGACCGGGACTTCTACAATGAGCAGTTCTTC.

This clonotype ranks as medium-sized (0.01 to 0.1%). The chain employs TRBV21-1 and TRBJ1-5. TRBV21-1 corresponds to a pseudogene. CDR3 length: 15 amino acids. The CDR3 loop is CASSKGAGMTQPQHF. The CDR3 coding sequence is TGTGCCAGCAGCAAAGGAGCGGGGATGACTCAGCCCCAGCATTTT.

The CDR3 sequence is CASSVGLSGGYEQYF. In DNA form, the CDR3 reads TGTGCCAGCAGCGTAGGGCTTAGCGGGGGCTACGAGCAGTACTTC. This chain joins TRBV9 and TRBJ2-7, with 9 bases lining up with TRBD2. The junction had 4 bases not matched to a gene; V was cut back by 0 bases and J by 3 bases. This CDR3 is built from 15 residues. CDR1 SGDLS and CDR2 YYNGEE come from the germline V gene.

The genes are TRBV7-9 and TRBJ1-1; 7 bases are a match to TRBD1. Germline CDR1 is SEHNR and CDR2 is FQNEAQ (reference sequence). This CDR3 is built from 16 residues. Unmatched junction bases numbered 11, after V lost 1 base and J lost 6 bases. Written as DNA, the CDR3 is TGTGCCAGCAGCTTAGGCCCGACAGGGTATCGAGCTGAAGCTTTCTTT. As protein: CASSLGPTGYRAEAFF. The entire variable domain, with the rest obtained from reference TRBV7-9 and TRBJ1-1, is as follows: DTGVSQNPRHKITKRGQNVTFRCDPISEHNRLYWYRQTLGQGPEFLTYFQNEAQLEKSRLLSDRFSAERPKGSFSTLEIQRTEQGDSAMYLCASSLGPTGYRAEAFFGQGTRLTVV.

The chain links TRBV19 to TRBJ2-4, with D maybe TRBD1 (5 bases). Trimming shortened V by 3 bases and J by 5 bases, and 14 bases separated the two germline ends. Germline assignment: CDR1 LNHDA and CDR2 SQIVND (reference sequence). This CDR3 has 15 residues. The CDR3 here is CASSIGGGAQNIQYF. In DNA, the CDR3 is TGTGCCAGTAGTATCGGTGGTGGGGCGCAAAACATTCAGTACTTC.

The chain couples TRBV10-3 to TRBJ2-5; 10 bases fit TRBD1. The CDR3 loop spans 16 amino acids. J lost 5 bases, V lost 11 bases, and 17 bases had no gene match. Per germline, CDR1 ENHRY and CDR2 SYGVKD. The CDR3: CAPITHEDRGRETQYF. CDR3 DNA: TGTGCCCCTATTACCCATGAGGACAGGGGGAGGGAGACCCAGTACTTC.

This rearrangement joins TRBV19 to TRBJ2-1, with 11 bases matching TRBD2. The junction had 14 bases not matched to a gene; V was cut back by 7 bases and J by 9 bases. CDR1 is LNHDA, CDR2 SQIVND, per germline (reference sequence). The CDR3 covers 16 residues. The CDR3, as DNA: TGTGCCAGTAAGGAAGATAGCGGGAGGGTTAAAGGTGAGCAGTTCTTC. Translated: CASKEDSGRVKGEQFF.

The chain couples TRBV7-8 to TRBJ2-5; unclear D gene. The germline V gene encodes CDR1 SGHVS and CDR2 FQNEAQ. The CDR3 contains 12 residues. V dropped 5 bases and J dropped 5 bases, with 9 bases sitting between them. CDR3 in amino acids: CASSGVGETQYF. In DNA, the CDR3 is TGTGCCAGCAGCGGGGTGGGGGAGACCCAGTACTTC.

The V and J genes are TRBV29-1 and TRBJ2-5, with 11 bases aligning to TRBD1. Germline V lookup: CDR1 SQVTM, CDR2 ANQGSEA. This CDR3 spans 13 amino acids. The V and J ends lost 8 bases and 6 bases, in that order; junction bases with no gene match: 8. DNA for the CDR3: TGCAGCTCGAGGACAGGGGGCCGAAAGACCCAGTACTTC. It encodes CSSRTGGRKTQYF. Combining the CDR3 with reference TRBV29-1 and TRBJ2-5 gives the whole variable domain SAVISQKPSRDICQRGTSLTIQCQVDSQVTMMFWYRQQPGQSLTLIATANQGSEATYESGFVIDKFPISRPNLTFSTLTVSNMSPEDSSIYLCSSRTGGRKTQYFGPGTRLLVL.

This clonotype has only a few counts. This chain joins TRBV20-1 and TRBJ2-7, with TRBD2 identical over 12 bases. The CDR3 is 16 residues long. Germline loops: CDR1 DFQATT, CDR2 SNEGSKA (reference sequence). V shed 6 bases and J 3 bases; nucleotides not matched to a gene: 12. The CDR3: CSARKGLAGTFYEQYF. In DNA, the CDR3 is TGCAGTGCCCGAAAAGGACTAGCGGGAACCTTCTACGAGCAGTACTTC.

This chain joins TRBV6-5 and TRBJ2-7; the D is unclear. Germline-derived CDR1 and CDR2 are MNHEY and SVGAGI. V was shortened by 0 bases and J by 3 bases, with 12 bases between the two germline ends. This CDR3 is 15 amino acids long. In DNA, the CDR3 is TGTGCCAGCAGTTACTCGATACCAGAGTACTACGAGCAGTACTTC. This codes for CASSYSIPEYYEQYF.

The table lists this clonotype with a few counts. At one end, the junction sequence differs from germline, possibly due to a read error. The chain links TRBV28 to TRBJ1-2; D unresolved. Germline V gene sequence: CDR1 MDHEN, CDR2 SYDVKM. The CDR3 contains 11 residues. CDR3 in amino acids: CASSSTVGLIF. DNA for the CDR3: TGTGCCAGCAGTTCGACGGTCGGACTGATTTTC.